These 19 T cell receptor beta chains came from one sample sequenced in a study of blood T cell repertoires in COVID-19. Produced via immunoSEQ multiplex PCR; TCRdb's table is partial and in-frame only. Of 95,000 to 110,000 clones in the sample, 80% to 90% were seen once. The source material was peripheral blood. The origin of the receptors is a man aged 35-49 years with active or convalescent COVID-19.

This rearrangement joins TRBV28 to TRBJ2-5; TRBD2 matches at 7 bases. The CDR3 runs to 13 residues. Germline-derived CDR1 and CDR2 are MDHEN and SYDVKM. Trimming cost V 6 bases and J 1 base; bases outside gene matches: 2. Here the CDR3 reads CASRPSGQETQYF. The CDR3 nucleotides read TGTGCCAGCAGGCCTAGCGGCCAAGAGACCCAGTACTTC.

The J gene is TRBJ2-5, the V gene TRBV30; 12 bases line up with TRBD2. This CDR3 is built from 12 residues. The germline V gene encodes CDR1 GTSNPN and CDR2 SVGIG (reference sequence). V lost 3 bases, J lost 14 bases, and 7 bases stayed unmatched. CDR3 region: CAWSRGLAGSYF. The CDR3 DNA is TGTGCCTGGAGCCGAGGACTAGCGGGATCATACTTC. The full variable domain, its missing parts supplied by reference TRBV30 and TRBJ2-5, is SQTIHQWPATLVQPVGSPLSLECTVEGTSNPNLYWYRQAAGRGLQLLFYSVGIGQISSEVPQNLSASRPQDRQFILSSKKLLLSDSGFYLCAWSRGLAGSYFGPGTRLLVL.

CDR3 sequence: CASSGTGGGLAGHYEQYF. For the CDR3, the DNA is TGTGCCAGCTCCGGGACAGGGGGCGGGCTAGCGGGACACTACGAGCAGTACTTC. The V and J genes are TRBV18 and TRBJ2-7; 12 nucleotides agree with TRBD1. Germline V gene lookup returns CDR1 KGHSH and CDR2 LQKENI. There are 18 residues in the CDR3. The V segment lost 6 bases and the J segment 3 bases; nucleotides outside the gene matches: 15. The full variable domain, rest sourced from reference TRBV18 and TRBJ2-7, is NAGVMQNPRHLVRRRGQEARLRCSPMKGHSHVYWYRQLPEEGLKFMVYLQKENIIDESGMPKERFSAEFPKEGPSILRIQQVVRGDSAAYFCASSGTGGGLAGHYEQYFGPGTRLTVT.

The chain uses TRBV28 and TRBJ1-2; the D gene is possibly TRBD1 (6 bases). The CDR3 is made up of 17 amino acids. Germline lookup yields CDR1 MDHEN and CDR2 SYDVKM. Between the trimmed V and J ends, which lost 1 base and 0 bases, there was a span of 15 bases. CDR3 sequence: CASSLSGLTGSNYGYTF. The CDR3 DNA is TGTGCCAGCAGTTTATCCGGGCTGACAGGATCTAACTATGGCTACACCTTC.

The chain uses TRBV7-2 and TRBJ2-1; D perhaps matches TRBD1 (6 bases). Looked up from germline, CDR1 is SGHTA and CDR2 is FQGNSA. Trimming removed 5 bases from V and 7 bases from J, with 15 bases in between. This CDR3 spans 14 amino acids. The CDR3, as DNA: TGTGCCAGCAGCATTCTACAGGGACGGAATGAGCAGTTCTTC. Translating gives CASSILQGRNEQFF.

The chain recombines TRBV6-5 with TRBJ2-1; TRBD1 matches at 7 bases. J was trimmed by 10 bases and V by 5 bases; bases with no gene match: 8. This CDR3 contains 13 residues. Germline V gives CDR1 MNHEY, CDR2 SVGAGI. The chain's CDR3 is CASSPYLTGEQFF. CDR3 nucleotides: TGTGCCAGCAGTCCCTACCTGACAGGGGAGCAGTTCTTC.

This sequence joins TRBV19 and TRBJ2-7, with 14 bases that match TRBD2. Germline trimming cut 6 bases from V and 6 bases from J; bases unmatched to any gene: 4. This CDR3 has 14 residues. Germline V lookup: CDR1 LNHDA, CDR2 SQIVND (reference sequence). CDR3 bases: TGTGCCAGTAGGGGACTAGCGGGAGTCCGCGAGCAGTACTTC. It encodes CASRGLAGVREQYF.

V usage is TRBV2 and J usage is TRBJ2-7; D perhaps matches TRBD2 (5 bases). The CDR3 covers 12 residues. Germline lookup yields CDR1 SNHLY and CDR2 FYNNEI. Trimming removed 8 bases from V and 6 bases from J, with 14 bases in between. CDR3 DNA sequence: TGTGCCAGCCGTTCCGGGATTGGCGAGCAGTACTTC. Translated, it gives CASRSGIGEQYF.

V and J are TRBV7-9 and TRBJ1-1; 7 nucleotides line up with TRBD1. Germline CDR1 reads SEHNR; CDR2 reads FQNEAQ (reference sequence). The CDR3 has 13 residues. After removal of 5 bases from V and 5 bases from J, the junction contained 5 bases not matched to a gene. The CDR3: CASSLQQGTEAFF. CDR3 bases: TGTGCCAGCAGCCTCCAACAGGGGACTGAAGCTTTCTTT.

This rearrangement joins TRBV11-2 to TRBJ2-1; D perhaps matches TRBD1 (5 bases). The germline gives CDR1 SGHAT, CDR2 FQNNGV. The CDR3 spans 15 residues. V was shortened by 0 bases and J by 5 bases, with 11 bases between the two germline ends. This chain's CDR3 is CASSLEGRGNNEQFF. Here the CDR3 DNA reads TGTGCCAGCAGCTTAGAAGGTAGGGGAAACAATGAGCAGTTCTTC. Full variable domain (remainder filled in from reference TRBV11-2 and TRBJ2-1): EAGVAQSPRYKIIEKRQSVAFWCNPISGHATLYWYQQILGQGPKLLIQFQNNGVVDDSQLPKDRFSAERLKGVDSTLKIQPAKLEDSAVYLCASSLEGRGNNEQFFGPGTRLTVL.

The genes are TRBV5-1 and TRBJ2-1; D possibly corresponds to TRBD2 (5 bases). The germline V gene has CDR1 SGHRS and CDR2 YFSETQ. Trimming cost V 8 bases and J 10 bases, with 16 bases left between them. The CDR3 sequence is 12 residues long. The CDR3: CASRGEDLEQFF. CDR3 in DNA: TGCGCCAGTAGAGGAGAGGACTTGGAGCAGTTCTTC.

The J gene is TRBJ2-5, the V gene TRBV6-6; D is perhaps TRBD2 (6 bases). V lost 6 bases and J 4 bases, leaving 12 bases between the germline ends. This CDR3 has 13 amino acids. The V gene's germline CDR1 is MNHNY and CDR2 SVGAGI (reference sequence). CDR3 nucleotide sequence: TGTGCCAGCAGCCGGGACTTCGGAGAGACCCAGTACTTC. Translating it yields CASSRDFGETQYF.

The rearrangement uses TRBV7-8 and TRBJ1-5; no firm D call. Trimming cost V 0 bases and J 4 bases, with 16 bases left between them. Germline assignment: CDR1 SGHVS and CDR2 FQNEAQ. The CDR3 is made up of 17 amino acids. CDR3 DNA sequence: TGTGCCAGCAGCTTAGCGCCTTTAAACGGGTTGAATCAGCCCCAGCATTTT. Amino acids: CASSLAPLNGLNQPQHF.

This clone was seen once. The V call is TRBV24-1, the J call TRBJ1-5; 8 bases align to TRBD1. V gave up 6 bases and J gave up 4 bases; unmatched junction bases: 4. Germline V lookup: CDR1 KGHDR, CDR2 SFDVKD. The CDR3 is 14 residues long. The CDR3 spells CATSQQGGNQPQHF. The DNA of the CDR3 is TGTGCCACCAGTCAACAGGGGGGTAATCAGCCCCAGCATTTT.

The CDR3 loop is CASSVGNSQETQYF. As DNA, the CDR3 is TGTGCCAGCAGCGTAGGGAACAGCCAAGAGACCCAGTACTTC. The V call is TRBV9, the J call TRBJ2-5; D not resolved. The CDR3 loop spans 14 amino acids. CDR1 and CDR2 from the germline V gene are SGDLS and YYNGEE. The V end lost 0 bases, the J end lost 1 base, and 7 bases lay between the germline ends.

J is TRBJ2-2 and V is TRBV27, with TRBD1 identical over 7 bases. The CDR3 spans 17 residues. The V gene's germline CDR1 is MNHEY and CDR2 SMNVEV (reference sequence). The junction had 10 bases not matched to a gene; V was cut back by 6 bases and J by 0 bases. The CDR3 DNA follows: TGTGCCAGCAGGGTACAGGGGTCGCCCCCGAACACCGGGGAGCTGTTTTTT. Translated, it gives CASRVQGSPPNTGELFF.

The CDR3 reads CASSLIGDTGELFF. The CDR3 DNA reads as TGTGCCAGCAGTTTGATCGGGGACACCGGGGAGCTGTTTTTT. J is TRBJ2-2 and V is TRBV28; weak D call: TRBD2 (5 bases). Trimming pared 3 bases from V and 3 bases from J, leaving 8 bases between. This CDR3 is built from 14 residues. Germline-derived CDR1 and CDR2 are MDHEN and SYDVKM.

This clone has only one observation. This chain links TRBV7-2 with TRBJ2-1; no definite D call. The CDR3 has 15 amino acids. The V and J ends lost 4 bases and 2 bases respectively, with 12 bases between them. CDR1 and CDR2 from the germline V gene are SGHTA and FQGNSA. CDR3 DNA: TGTGCCAGCAGCTCTTCAGGCGCTGCCTACAATGAGCAGTTCTTC. Translating gives CASSSSGAAYNEQFF.

In nucleotides, the CDR3 is TGTGCCAGCAGCTGGGACAGGGGGACAGGCGAGCAGTACTTC. This encodes CASSWDRGTGEQYF. The chain joins TRBV7-2 to TRBJ2-7; 11 bases are a match to TRBD1. Germline V lookup: CDR1 SGHTA, CDR2 FQGNSA. Losses at the gene ends were 4 bases for V and 6 bases for J; bases not matched to a gene: 5. The length of the CDR3 is 14 residues.